Sequencing of this T cell receptor (beta chain) was carried out in a study of beta chain features in type 1 diabetes (dated by TCRdb to about 2018). As for the study more broadly: Mean age, gender distribution, total cell number and subset yield did not differ between patients and healthy donors. A total of 107,917,701 sorted cells were examined across all samples, and RNA yield correlated strongly with the number of cells per subset. In the study, TCRB repertoires of sorted circulating CD4+ T cell subsets from recently diagnosed type 1 diabetes patients were compared with those of matched healthy donors. Regulatory and stem cell-like memory subsets were obtained from only 8 patients and about eight healthy donors, while naive and central memory subsets were obtained from all 28 donors.

This clone showed up just a few times. Its cognate antigen has yet to be identified. Base quality data are lacking; no much larger clone is found one base away. The germline V gene (reference sequence) specifies SEHNR as CDR1 and FQNEAQ as CDR2. Including cysteine and phenylalanine, the CDR3 has 16 amino acids. Just the 48-base CDR3 DNA is kept, in frame starting at base 1. Unmatched junction bases come to 11, with V trimmed by 0 bases and J by 10 bases. A single peripheral blood draw of about 120 mL on average was collected from each donor into heparinised tubes. A BD FACSAria II was used to sort naive, central memory, regulatory and stem cell-like memory CD4+ T cells with a panel that included CD45RO, CCR7, CD25, CD127, CD95 and CD27. All sorted populations exceeded 95% purity. PBMCs were isolated immediately by Lymphoprep density gradient centrifugation and stained directly without culture. So that batch effects would be minimized, each experiment stained and sorted samples in pairs, pairing one healthy donor with one patient.

The entire amount of isolated RNA was reverse transcribed using the High Capacity cDNA Reverse Transcription Kit, so the sequenced TCRB transcripts were expressed ones. Deep immunoSEQ sequencing was performed on naive, central memory and regulatory T cell samples, with an average of roughly 4 million total reads per sample. Sorted cells were lysed in RLT buffer and RNA was extracted with DNase-treated RNeasy Micro or Mini kits, depending on cell number. To prevent cross-contamination, every cell subset was processed on its own, while patient and healthy donor samples were processed together. The immunoSEQ multiplex PCR was used to amplify TCRB sequences from cDNA, yielding 87-bp fragments that span the CDR3 region. Sequencing of the amplicons was done on the Illumina HiSeq platform. As for the original processing: PCR bias was computationally corrected using synthetic template baselines, reads within Hamming distance 2 were collapsed, and singletons that could not be merged were discarded. By aligning reads against IMGT, V, D and J genes, CDR3 length, and insertions or deletions at six rearrangement sites were assigned. Clonotype counts were normalized to sorted cell number within each subset before computing true diversity and Gini coefficients with the tcR R package. Repertoire sharing was quantified using the overlap coefficient calculated on TCRB nucleotide sequences. Out-of-frame TCRB sequences from naive cells were analyzed as a proxy for the pre-selection repertoire. Held by TCRdb, this immuneACCESS table contains in-frame sequences only and omits some clones. Under half of the omission traces to an unresolved V gene where checked; the cause of the rest is unknown. The V and J calls and clone size were taken over from that table, and D and trimming were inferred from the DNA. This sample holds 300,000 to 450,000 clones; roughly 12% were observed only once. Of the sample, more than 0.015% is held by the ten largest clones.

The study at large found these results: Naive, central memory and regulatory TCRB repertoires appeared more similar among patients than among healthy donors. Because the HLA sub-analyses included only small numbers of individuals, any influence of HLA type on TCRB rearrangement was left unresolved. PCR may preferentially amplify shorter templates, but because patient and control samples were amplified and corrected together, any resulting skew would affect both groups equally. Because cDNA rather than genomic DNA was sequenced, highly expressing activated cells could have been over-represented, although no difference in activation and CD3 levels was found between groups. Type 1 diabetes patients showed a moderate but significant shortening of TCRB CDR3 length in all four CD4+ subsets. Patients with type 1 diabetes made fewer insertions and deleted more nucleotides at VDJ recombination sites, implying thymic rearrangement abnormalities.

The sample was naive CD4+ T cells from blood. Per the publication, the cell subset or site label means: true naive CD4+ T cells. The source is a man between 18 and 29 years old in good health. This sequence uses TRBV7-9 and TRBJ2-1; 8 central nucleotides agree with TRBD2. The encoded CDR3 is CASSLASGDLPREQFF. The nucleotide sequence is TGTGCCAGCAGCTTAGCTAGCGGGGACTTACCTAGGGAGCAGTTCTTC.